This T cell receptor (beta chain) was sequenced in a study of regulatory T cells in long-lasting Graves disease (dated by TCRdb to about 2021). About the investigation overall: Newly diagnosed Graves' disease patients had taken antithyroid drugs for less than 3 months. Persistent Graves' disease patients were compared with newly diagnosed Graves' disease patients by peripheral blood TCR sequencing and RNA sequencing. The study took place in China and was registered as a clinical trial. TCR sequencing covered approximately 13 persistent and roughly 20 newly diagnosed Graves' disease patients, about 35 samples in total.

Receptor libraries were prepared by multiplex PCR. Sequencing used an Illumina HiSeq 4000. iRepertoire HTBI primers and Arm-PCR amplification of CDR3 regions were used to construct TCR beta libraries. Before sequencing, the PCR products went through gel purification. Regarding the original processing steps: Across samples, about 63 TRBV and 13 to 15 TRBJ segments were identified and used for gene usage analysis of CDR3 amino acid clonotypes. COPE and FqMerger were used to merge filtered high-quality paired reads into contigs. BLAST was used to align contigs to IMGT TRBV, TRBD and TRBJ reference genes, with CDR3 defined following IMGT. Clonotypes above 0.1% frequency were classified as highly expanded clones. Repertoire diversity was measured by Shannon entropy, and V-J evenness by the Gini coefficient. A clonotype was considered public if more than one individual shared it. TCRdb reanalyzed the raw reads on its own, using fastp at Q25 for trimming and MiXCR for clone calling, and kept in-frame beta chains. Identical CDR3 protein sequences are pooled into one entry, listed with their most common genes and DNA. The V and J calls follow TCRdb's processing rather than the paper's. The sample includes 510,000 or so distinct CDR3 sequences, with more than 10% observed a single time. The ten largest make up approximately 9% of the sample.

CDR3 length: 17 amino acids, cysteine to phenylalanine. Of all the DNA, just the CDR3 is kept, 51 bases in frame from base 1. Clipping removes 4 bases from V and 0 bases from J, with 11 as the unmatched junction base count. CDR1 and CDR2 are read off the germline V gene as SNHLY and FYNNEI. Broad study findings and their caveats: Compared with newly diagnosed patients, patients with persistent Graves' disease had lower TCR Shannon entropy and fewer highly expanded clones, which suggests clonal expansion. Sequencing and analysis were limited to the TCR beta chain. Because the primary lesion, thyroid tissue, could not be accessed, the study looked at peripheral blood alone. Patients with persistent disease shared more public clonotypes (about 2,500) than newly diagnosed patients did (around 1,000). TRBV28, TRBJ1-2 and TRBJ2-5 were preferentially used in persistent disease, while TRBV20-1 and TRBJ2-1 were favored in newly diagnosed disease. The small sample size was acknowledged by the authors as a limitation that may reduce accuracy.

The sample's time point label, in plain terms: newly diagnosed GD, antithyroid drugs for less than 3 months. For both TCR sequencing and RNA sequencing, RNA was extracted from PBMCs using TRIzol. Graves' disease was diagnosed according to American Thyroid Association guidelines. Patients for the study were recruited at an endocrinology department in Xi'an, China. Each patient gave approximately 9 milliliters of peripheral blood, collected in an EDTA anticoagulant tube. Ficoll Paque Plus density gradient separation was used to isolate PBMCs, and no additional T cell sorting was done. An Agilent 2100 Bioanalyzer and agarose gel were used to check RNA quality, and a NanoDrop 2000 was used to measure RNA concentration. This clonotype was observed at least ten times. Which antigen it targets is not known. No base quality values were provided; no much bigger clone lies one nucleotide off. Separately, the same data were catalogued under a study of T cells in Graves' hyperthyroidism and ophthalmopathy. The second paper states: Stable Graves' hyperthyroidism was defined as the absence of progression to ophthalmopathy over 18 months of follow-up. Hyperthyroidism patients were aged 18 to 65 years and newly diagnosed, with disease duration of less than 2 months. The study excluded patients with uncontrolled infections, other autoimmune diseases, pregnancy or lactation. Diagnoses relied on clinical symptoms, serum thyroxine and TRAb, thyroid ultrasound and orbital computed tomography. The TCR CDR3 was subjected to a first round of RT-PCR using the HTBI primer set and the Qiagen OneStep RT-PCR kit. Most expanded thyroid clonotypes (frequency above 0.001) were also detected in blood, a finding suggesting that blood repertoires may reflect thyroid immune responses. Ophthalmopathy was separated from stable hyperthyroidism by a 13 V-J signature model, with just over 85% sensitivity and approximately 81% specificity obtained in cross-validation and 80%/75% obtained in testing. In validation, the model predicted progression to ophthalmopathy a median of about 6.5 months before onset, with over 60% sensitivity and roughly 72% specificity. TCR V-J signatures able to tell the groups apart were searched for in a discovery cohort of approximately 95 patients, of whom fewer than 45 had Graves' ophthalmopathy and 57 had stable Graves' hyperthyroidism. An independent validation cohort of fewer than 20 hyperthyroidism patients and some 15 patients who later progressed to ophthalmopathy tested prospective prediction of ophthalmopathy. The 100 discovery patients were randomly divided into training and test sets at a 7:3 ratio. Thyroid tissue and blood T-cell repertoires from six or seven Graves' hyperthyroidism patients were also compared in the study. After sampling, hyperthyroidism patients received methimazole starting at 30 mg daily, and ophthalmopathy patients received high-dose intravenous methylprednisolone. A second multiplex PCR round built the libraries, followed by size selection and purification. Libraries were sequenced paired-end with 100 bp reads on an Illumina HiSeq2000. SOAPnuke was used to process the raw data, removing reads that contained adapters or uncalled bases, had a mean Phred below 15, or lacked an exact match to the constant primer or identifier. COPE v1.2.5 was used to merge high-quality paired reads, and clonotypes were defined as unique nucleotide sequences. Clonotypes were aligned to IMGT TRBV, TRBD and TRBJ reference segments using MiTCR v1.1. Analysis was restricted to V-J combinations with a frequency above 0.0001, which covered 99% to 99.2% of repertoires. The TCS score was defined as F50 (clonal expansion) divided by E x V (chaos), with BLOSUM62-based TCRdist calculated between CDR3 peptides within each V-J. Welch's t-statistics and random forest reduced several hundred V-J features to 13, which were used in a naive Bayes classifier (R e1071). No statistical method was used to fix the sample size in advance, and group allocation was not hidden from the investigators. The paper describes TCR Vbeta CDR3 sequencing of around 140 peripheral blood samples, made up of fewer than 50 ophthalmopathy patients, roughly 80 hyperthyroidism patients and some 17 progressor patients.

Here the sequenced sample was peripheral blood mononuclear cells (PBMCs), taken at new diagnosis, from a patient treated with antithyroid drugs. The chain couples TRBV2 to TRBJ2-5; the junction holds 7 bases that match TRBD2. The receptor was derived from a woman aged 25 to 45 with Graves disease. Donor details come from another sample of the same person, matched by shared clones. The DNA sequence is as follows: TGTGCCAGCAGTGCCCGCAGAAGGACTAGACACCAAGAGACCCAGTACTTC. It specifies CASSARRRTRHQETQYF.